These 26 T cell receptor beta chains were sequenced from one sample in a study of blood T cell repertoires in COVID-19. Sequenced by immunoSEQ multiplex PCR; TCRdb stores in-frame clones only, minus some. The table records roughly 160,000 clones, roughly 86% of them present only once. Sample: peripheral blood. These receptors came from a woman aged 80 or older with COVID-19, enrolled during active disease.

The rearrangement joins TRBV27 to TRBJ2-1; 8 nucleotides match TRBD2. J lost 5 bases, V lost 2 bases, and 2 bases had no gene match. Germline V lookup: CDR1 MNHEY, CDR2 SMNVEV (reference sequence). There are 14 residues in the CDR3. The CDR3, as DNA: TGTGCCAGCAGTTTAGCGGGAGGCCACAATGAGCAGTTCTTC. Protein: CASSLAGGHNEQFF.

The chain carries TRBV18 and TRBJ1-2; a weak D match, TRBD1 (5 bases). Germline assignment: CDR1 KGHSH and CDR2 LQKENI. CDR3 length equals 16 residues. V lost 4 bases to trimming and J lost 0 bases, with 15 bases between them. In DNA, the CDR3 is TGTGCCAGCTCACGACTCCTGACAGACACTAACTATGGCTACACCTTC. This gives the protein CASSRLLTDTNYGYTF.

The chain has TRBV15 and TRBJ2-2; 7 bases fit TRBD2. Germline CDR1 and CDR2: LNHNV and YYDKDF (reference sequence). V dropped 1 base and J dropped 0; count of bases not matched to a gene: 2. CDR3 length: 16 residues. The CDR3 DNA reads as TGTGCCACCAGCAGAGGTGGGAGGGCGAACACCGGGGAGCTGTTTTTT. Protein sequence: CATSRGGRANTGELFF. The variable domain in full, with the rest retrieved from reference TRBV15 and TRBJ2-2, is DAMVIQNPRYQVTQFGKPVTLSCSQTLNHNVMYWYQQKSSQAPKLLFHYYDKDFNNEADTPDNFQSRRPNTSFCFLDIRSPGLGDTAMYLCATSRGGRANTGELFFGEGSRLTVL.

In its sample, this clone was seen once. This rearrangement joins TRBV5-1 to TRBJ1-5, with TRBD1 matching 11 bases. J lost 2 bases, V lost 0 bases, and 1 base had no gene match. The CDR3 has 16 residues. The germline V gene has CDR1 SGHRS and CDR2 YFSETQ. The CDR3: CASSLGTGGGNQPQHF. The CDR3 bases are TGCGCCAGCAGCTTGGGGACAGGGGGCGGCAATCAGCCCCAGCATTTT.

The CDR3 region has the DNA TGTGCCAGCAGCCAAGGGTCCGGGAGCACAGATACGCAGTATTTT. This sequence encodes CASSQGSGSTDTQYF. The gene calls are TRBV14 and TRBJ2-3; no clear D. Trimming removed 1 base from V and 0 bases from J, with 8 bases in between. Germline CDR1 is SGHDN and CDR2 is FVKESK. The CDR3 contains 15 residues.

The rearrangement links TRBV6-2 or TRBV6-3 to TRBJ1-5, with D perhaps matching TRBD1 (5 bases). Looked up from germline, CDR1 is MNHEY and CDR2 is SVGEGT. Trimming pared 6 bases from V and 0 bases from J, leaving 15 bases between. CDR3 length: 16 residues. The CDR3 coding sequence is TGTGCCAGCAGCCCCCGGGCAGGGTATAGCAATCAGCCCCAGCATTTT. It codes for CASSPRAGYSNQPQHF.

As regards this clone: The identical CDR3 is also encoded by other nucleotide sequences in the sample. The gene calls are TRBV7-2 and TRBJ2-7; the D gene is possibly TRBD1 (5 bases). The CDR3 extends over 12 amino acids. CDR1 and CDR2 (germline): SGHTA, FQGNSA. V lost 2 bases and J lost 3, with 5 bases in between. The CDR3 is CASSLTGYEQYF. CDR3 in DNA: TGTGCCAGCAGCTTAACAGGCTACGAGCAGTACTTC.

This clone was observed once. The J gene is TRBJ1-2, the V gene TRBV10-3; 9 bases align to TRBD1. This CDR3 is 15 amino acids long. With V trimmed by 4 bases and J by 5 bases, 8 bases remained unmatched. CDR1 ENHRY and CDR2 SYGVKD come from the germline V gene. CDR3 DNA sequence: TGTGCCATCAGTGCTTGGACAGGGGTGGAGTATGGCTACACCTTC. Encoded protein: CAISAWTGVEYGYTF.

The chain carries TRBV5-5 and TRBJ2-7; D unresolved. The CDR3 length is 12 residues. The V gene lost 4 bases and the J gene lost 0 bases, with 5 bases spanning the gap. From germline, CDR1 is SGHKS and CDR2 YYEKEE (reference sequence). This chain's CDR3 is CASSPSSYEQYF. CDR3 DNA: TGTGCCAGCAGCCCGAGCTCCTACGAGCAGTACTTC.

The V call is TRBV2, the J call TRBJ2-3; D is ambiguous. The CDR3 has 13 amino acids. The germline V gene encodes CDR1 SNHLY and CDR2 FYNNEI. The V end lost 4 bases, the J end lost 6 bases, and 11 bases lay between the germline ends. CDR3: CASSVRPEDTQYF. The DNA for the CDR3 is TGTGCCAGCAGTGTCAGACCGGAGGATACGCAGTATTTT.

The chain employs TRBV5-1 and TRBJ2-3; no clear D gene. This CDR3 region has 13 residues. CDR1 is SGHRS, CDR2 YFSETQ, per germline. Trimming left V 4 bases short and J 3 bases short, with 9 bases between. CDR3 coding DNA: TGCGCCAGCAGCCCGGGTGGAACAGATACGCAGTATTTT. Translating it yields CASSPGGTDTQYF.

The J gene is TRBJ2-2, the V gene TRBV19; D is perhaps TRBD1 (6 bases). V was clipped by 7 bases and J by 5 bases, with 20 bases between them. Germline CDR1 reads LNHDA; CDR2 reads SQIVND (reference sequence). CDR3 length equals 16 residues. CDR3 in amino acids: CASTPLGQSDTGELFF. CDR3 sequence (DNA): TGTGCCAGTACTCCGCTGGGACAAAGTGATACCGGGGAGCTGTTTTTT.

This chain connects TRBV5-3 to TRBJ2-7; maybe TRBD2 (6 bases). TRBV5-3 is known as an ORF, though its function is uncertain. The CDR3 totals 17 residues. Between the trimmed V and J ends, which lost 1 base and 0 bases, there was a span of 17 bases. As DNA, the CDR3 is TGTGCCAGAAGCTTGTGGGGTGCTAGCGACATCTCCTACGAGCAGTACTTC. This sequence encodes CARSLWGASDISYEQYF.

Concerning this clone itself: A junction boundary mismatches the germline segment, possibly from a read error. CDR3 bases: TGTGCCAGCAGCTCCTACGATGAGCAGTTCTTC. Translating gives CASSSYDEQFF. The chain employs TRBV7-9 and TRBJ2-1, with D hard to call. The CDR3 contains 11 residues. Looked up from germline, CDR1 is SEHNR and CDR2 is FQNEAQ (reference sequence).

J is TRBJ2-5 and V is TRBV7-2; TRBD2 agrees at 11 bases. CDR3 length: 15 amino acids. Germline lookup yields CDR1 SGHTA and CDR2 FQGNSA. V dropped 5 bases and J dropped 1; count of bases not matched to a gene: 3. The CDR3 region is CASSLSGGAQETQYF. The CDR3 DNA sequence: TGTGCCAGCAGCCTTAGCGGGGGGGCCCAAGAGACCCAGTACTTC.

The V and J genes are TRBV27 and TRBJ2-4; TRBD1 might be the D (6 bases). The CDR3 covers 16 residues. Germline values: CDR1 MNHEY, CDR2 SMNVEV (reference sequence). V lost 5 bases, J lost 1 base, and 15 bases lay in between. In DNA, the CDR3 is TGTGCCAGCAGTCCGACCCGGACAGACGCCAAAAACATTCAGTACTTC. It yields the protein CASSPTRTDAKNIQYF.

In its sample, this clone was seen a few times. This rearrangement joins TRBV3-1 (or the pseudogene TRBV3-2) to TRBJ2-7; TRBD2 matches at 10 bases. CDR1 and CDR2 (germline): LGHDT, YNNKEL (reference sequence). The J segment lost 0 bases and the V segment lost 4 bases, leaving 3 bases of the junction unmatched. The length of the CDR3 is 15 residues. CDR3 sequence reads: CASSLSGRISYEQYF. CDR3 sequence (DNA): TGTGCCAGCAGCCTTAGCGGGAGGATCTCCTACGAGCAGTACTTC.

This clone was seen only a few times. This chain links TRBV5-4 with TRBJ2-3; TRBD2 agrees at 13 bases. The CDR3 totals 16 residues. Germline V gives CDR1 SGHNT, CDR2 YYREEE (reference sequence). Trimming took 3 bases from V and 4 from J; bases not matched to a gene: 5. CDR3 coding DNA: TGTGCCAGCAGCTCCGGGACTAGCGGGGCGGCAGATACGCAGTATTTT. It encodes CASSSGTSGAADTQYF.

This chain links TRBV18 with TRBJ1-6; no clear D gene. The CDR3 spans 12 residues. The germline V gene has CDR1 KGHSH and CDR2 LQKENI. V was cut by 3 bases and J by 10 bases, with 7 bases left in between. As DNA, the CDR3 is TGTGCCAGCTCACCCGGGGAATCACCCCTCCACTTT. This encodes CASSPGESPLHF.

The genes are TRBV2 and TRBJ2-5; no reliable D call. CDR1 is SNHLY, CDR2 FYNNEI, per germline. The CDR3 spans 11 residues. Trimming stripped 3 bases from V and 5 bases from J, with 4 bases between. The CDR3 region has the DNA TGTGCCAGCAGTGAGAGGGAGACCCAGTACTTC. Translation gives CASSERETQYF. The full variable domain, rest sourced from reference TRBV2 and TRBJ2-5, is EPEVTQTPSHQVTQMGQEVILRCVPISNHLYFYWYRQILGQKVEFLVSFYNNEISEKSEIFDDQFSVERPDGSNFTLKIRSTKLEDSAMYFCASSERETQYFGPGTRLLVL.

V usage is TRBV18 and J usage is TRBJ1-3; no clear D. The CDR3 covers 15 residues. Per the germline V gene, CDR1 is KGHSH and CDR2 is LQKENI. Between the trimmed V and J ends, which lost 2 bases and 0 bases, there was a span of 8 bases. As DNA, the CDR3 is TGTGCCAGCTCACCAGATGTCAGCTCTGGAAACACCATATATTTT. As protein: CASSPDVSSGNTIYF.

V usage is TRBV27 and J usage is TRBJ2-1; 11 bases are shared with TRBD2. Germline trimming cut 6 bases from V and 1 base from J; bases unmatched to any gene: 5. The CDR3 has 16 residues. Germline assignment: CDR1 MNHEY and CDR2 SMNVEV (reference sequence). The CDR3 bases are TGTGCCAGCAGCTTTCCTAGCGGGAGGTCCTACAATGAGCAGTTCTTC. This encodes CASSFPSGRSYNEQFF.

V is TRBV9 and J is TRBJ1-2; TRBD1 aligns across 7 bases. Germline CDR1 reads SGDLS; CDR2 reads YYNGEE. The CDR3 spans 13 residues. J was trimmed by 8 bases and V by 1 base; bases with no gene match: 5. The CDR3 sequence: CASSVRTGEGYTF. CDR3 DNA sequence: TGTGCCAGCAGCGTAAGAACAGGGGAAGGCTACACCTTC.

The chain carries TRBV7-8 and TRBJ1-5, with 11 nucleotides matching TRBD1. This CDR3 comprises 16 residues. The junction had 11 bases not matched to a gene; V was cut back by 2 bases and J by 11 bases. Germline-derived CDR1 and CDR2 are SGHVS and FQNEAQ. CDR3 DNA sequence: TGTGCCAGCAGCTTAAGGGGACAGGGGGTTTCGTGGACCCAGCATTTT. This sequence encodes CASSLRGQGVSWTQHF.

The V call is TRBV10-3, the J call TRBJ1-1; a weak D match, TRBD1 (5 bases). CDR3 size: 15 residues. Germline values: CDR1 ENHRY, CDR2 SYGVKD. V was shortened by 10 bases and J by 0 bases, with 18 bases between the two germline ends. CDR3 protein: CATATLGTMNTEAFF. In nucleotides, the CDR3 is TGTGCCACCGCGACCTTGGGGACTATGAACACTGAAGCTTTCTTT.

V usage is TRBV5-6 and J usage is TRBJ2-3, with TRBD2 matching 10 bases. Germline CDR1 reads SGHDT; CDR2 reads YYEEEE. CDR3 size: 16 residues. V dropped 5 bases and J dropped 3; count of bases not matched to a gene: 9. CDR3 loop: CASRLRLAGETDTQYF. Written as DNA, the CDR3 is TGTGCCAGCAGACTGAGGCTAGCGGGGGAAACAGATACGCAGTATTTT.